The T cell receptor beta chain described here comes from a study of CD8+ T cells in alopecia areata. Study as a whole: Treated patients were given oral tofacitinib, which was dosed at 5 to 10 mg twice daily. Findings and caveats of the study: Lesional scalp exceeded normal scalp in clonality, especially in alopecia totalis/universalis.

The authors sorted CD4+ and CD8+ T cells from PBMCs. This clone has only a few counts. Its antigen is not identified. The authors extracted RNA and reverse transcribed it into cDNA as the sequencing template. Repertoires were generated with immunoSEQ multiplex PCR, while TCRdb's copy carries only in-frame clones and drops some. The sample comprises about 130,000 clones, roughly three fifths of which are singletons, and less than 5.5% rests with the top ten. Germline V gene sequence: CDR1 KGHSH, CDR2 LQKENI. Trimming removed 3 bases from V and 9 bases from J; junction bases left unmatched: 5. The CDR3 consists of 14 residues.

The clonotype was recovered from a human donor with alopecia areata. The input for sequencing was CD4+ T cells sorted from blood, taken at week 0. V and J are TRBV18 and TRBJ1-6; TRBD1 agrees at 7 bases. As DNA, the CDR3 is TGTGCCAGCTCACCCCAGGGGGTTGGTTCACCCCTCCACTTT. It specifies CASSPQGVGSPLHF.